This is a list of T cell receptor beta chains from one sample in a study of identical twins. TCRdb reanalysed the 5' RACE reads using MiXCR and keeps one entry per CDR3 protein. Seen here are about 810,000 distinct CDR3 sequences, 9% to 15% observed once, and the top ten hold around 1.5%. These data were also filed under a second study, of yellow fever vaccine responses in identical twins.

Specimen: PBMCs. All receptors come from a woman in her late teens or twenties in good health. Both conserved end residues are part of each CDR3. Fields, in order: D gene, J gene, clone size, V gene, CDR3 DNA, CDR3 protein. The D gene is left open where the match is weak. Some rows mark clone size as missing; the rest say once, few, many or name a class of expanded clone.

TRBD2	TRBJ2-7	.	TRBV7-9	TGTGCCAGCAGCTTAGTACGCGGGAGGGCCGTTTACGAGCAGTACTTC	CASSLVRGRAVYEQYF
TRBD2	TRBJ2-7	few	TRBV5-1	TGCGCCAGCAGCTTTAGGCTAGCGGGAGGTAAGGGCTCCGACGAGCAGTACTTC	CASSFRLAGGKGSDEQYF
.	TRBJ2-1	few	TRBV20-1	TGCAGTGCTATGTCAGACTCTCCCACTTACTCCTACAATGAGCAGTTCTTC	CSAMSDSPTYSYNEQFF
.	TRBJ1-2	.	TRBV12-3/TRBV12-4	TGTGCCAGCAGTCTAAGGCCCGGGCCTCGGGGCTATGGCTACACCTTC	CASSLRPGPRGYGYTF
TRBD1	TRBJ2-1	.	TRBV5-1	TGCGCCAGCAGCTTGGCCTCCGGGACAGGGGAGTTCAATGAGCAGTTCTTC	CASSLASGTGEFNEQFF
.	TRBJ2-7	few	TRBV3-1	TGTGCCAGCAGCCACGGGACTTCAGCCTACGAGCAGTACTTC	CASSHGTSAYEQYF
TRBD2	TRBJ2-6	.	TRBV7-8	TGTGCCAGCAGCTTAGTGGGGGGGGTCAGCTCTGGGGCCAACGTCCTGACTTTC	CASSLVGGVSSGANVLTF
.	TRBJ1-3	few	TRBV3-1	TGTGCCAGCAGCCAAGGATGGGCTGGAAACACCATATATTTT	CASSQGWAGNTIYF
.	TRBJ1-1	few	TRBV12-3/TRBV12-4	TGTGCCAGCAGTAATACCGGTAGGGGAATGAACACTGAAGCTTTCTTT	CASSNTGRGMNTEAFF
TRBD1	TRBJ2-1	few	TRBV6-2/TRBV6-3	TGTGCCAGCAGTTACTCGAGGCTCGACAGGGGGTACGCCAGGTCCTACAATGAGCAGTTCTTC	CASSYSRLDRGYARSYNEQFF
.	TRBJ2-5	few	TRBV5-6	TGTGCCAGCAGCTTGGTAACAGCTAAAGAGACCCAGTACTTC	CASSLVTAKETQYF
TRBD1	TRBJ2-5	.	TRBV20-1	TGCAGTGCTAGCATAACCGGGACAGGGGAGGAGGAGACCCAGTACTTC	CSASITGTGEEETQYF
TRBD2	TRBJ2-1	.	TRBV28	TGTGCCAGCAATCGAAGCGGGAGGACGGCTGAGCAGTTCTTC	CASNRSGRTAEQFF
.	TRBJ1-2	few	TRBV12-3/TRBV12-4	TGTGCCAGCAGACAAACGGGGGGCAATGGCTACACCTTC	CASRQTGGNGYTF
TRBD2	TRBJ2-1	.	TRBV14	TGTGCCAGCAGCCAACAACTAGCGGGAGGGCCCTACGATGAGCAGTTCTTC	CASSQQLAGGPYDEQFF
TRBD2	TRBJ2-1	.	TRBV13	TGTGCCAGCAGCACGGGGACTAGGTTGGTTGAGCAGTTCTTC	CASSTGTRLVEQFF
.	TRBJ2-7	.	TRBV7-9	TGTGCCAGCAGGACGGGACAACGCTACGAGCAGTACTTC	CASRTGQRYEQYF
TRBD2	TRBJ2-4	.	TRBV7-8	TGTGCCAGCAGCTTAGGAACTAGCGGGAGCGAATACTTC	CASSLGTSGSEYF
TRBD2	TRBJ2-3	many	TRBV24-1	TGTGCCACCAGTGATCCCAAGTTTCCGGGAGGGTTGACAGATACGCAGTATTTT	CATSDPKFPGGLTDTQYF
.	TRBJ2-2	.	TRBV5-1	TGCGCCAGCAGCTGGGGACTTTCGAACACCGGGGAGCTGTTTTTT	CASSWGLSNTGELFF
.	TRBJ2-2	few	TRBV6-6	TGTGCCAGCGAGGGCTTGGAGAAGGGGGAGCTGTTTTTT	CASEGLEKGELFF
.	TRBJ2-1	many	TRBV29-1	TGCAGCGCCATAGGGGACAATGAGCAGTTCTTC	CSAIGDNEQFF
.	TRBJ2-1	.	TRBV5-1	TGCGCCAGCACCCTTTCGGGAGTCCCCTACAATGAGCAGTTCTTC	CASTLSGVPYNEQFF
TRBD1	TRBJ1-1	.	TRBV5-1	TGCGCCAGCAGCGGTATGCAGGGGGAAGACACTGAAGCTTTCTTT	CASSGMQGEDTEAFF
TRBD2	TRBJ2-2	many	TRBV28	TGTGCCAGCAGTTTTGCGGGAGAGTATACCGGGGAGCTGTTTTTT	CASSFAGEYTGELFF
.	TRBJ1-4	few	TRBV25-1	TGTGCCAGCAGTGCTTTAGGGGGTACTGGAGAAAAACTGTTTTTT	CASSALGGTGEKLFF
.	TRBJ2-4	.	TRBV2	TGTGCCAGCAGTGAAACCGAAGCCAAAAACATTCAGTACTTC	CASSETEAKNIQYF
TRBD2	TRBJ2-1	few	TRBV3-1	TGTGCCAGCAGCCGGCGGACTAGCGGAGTTTTTAATGAGCAGTTCTTC	CASSRRTSGVFNEQFF
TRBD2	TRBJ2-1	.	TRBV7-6	TGTGCCAGCAGCTTAGTTCCAGGGAGGGTAAATGAGCAGTTCTTC	CASSLVPGRVNEQFF
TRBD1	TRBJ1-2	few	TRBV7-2	TGTGCCAGCAGCACTAGCCCGACAGGGAGGCAAGGAGGCTACACCTTC	CASSTSPTGRQGGYTF
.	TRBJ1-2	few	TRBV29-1	TGCAGCGTTGTTTTCGGGGTGTACAGAGACTATGGCTACACCTTC	CSVVFGVYRDYGYTF
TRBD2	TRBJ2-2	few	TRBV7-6	TGTGCCAGCAGCTTAGAAGCTAGCGGGGGTTCGCAGGTCACCGGGGAGCTGTTTTTT	CASSLEASGGSQVTGELFF
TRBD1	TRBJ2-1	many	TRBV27	TGTGCCAGCAGACGATCGGGACAGGGAAACAATGAGCAGTTCTTC	CASRRSGQGNNEQFF
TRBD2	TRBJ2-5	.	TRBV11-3	TGTGCCAGCAGCTGGACTAGCGCGACGGCCCAGTACTTC	CASSWTSATAQYF
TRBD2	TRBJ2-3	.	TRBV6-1	TGTGCCAGCAGGGGAACGGGACTAGCGGGTACAGATACGCAGTATTTT	CASRGTGLAGTDTQYF
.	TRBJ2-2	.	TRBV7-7	TGTGCCAGCAGCTTCAGTGGGACCGGGGAGCTGTTTTTT	CASSFSGTGELFF
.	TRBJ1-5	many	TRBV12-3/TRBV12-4	TGTGCCAGCAGTTTATATAGCCCTGAGCCCCAGCATTTT	CASSLYSPEPQHF
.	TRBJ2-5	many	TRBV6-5	TGTGCCAGCAGTTACTTAGGGGCTGCAGAGACCCAGTACTTC	CASSYLGAAETQYF
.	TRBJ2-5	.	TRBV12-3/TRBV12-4	TGTGCCAGCAGTTTGACCGGCAGGGTTAAAGAGACCCAGTACTTC	CASSLTGRVKETQYF
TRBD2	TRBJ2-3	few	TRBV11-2	TGTGCCAGCAGCTTAGATCCACTAGCGGGGGGCCTCACAGATACGCAGTATTTT	CASSLDPLAGGLTDTQYF
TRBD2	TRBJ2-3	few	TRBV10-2	TGCGCCAGCAGTGAGCCCCGGACTAGCGGGACCCCCCATACGCAGTATTTT	CASSEPRTSGTPHTQYF
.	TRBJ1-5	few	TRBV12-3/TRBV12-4	TGTGCCAGCAGAATTCAGGGGTATAGCAATCAGCCCCAGCATTTT	CASRIQGYSNQPQHF
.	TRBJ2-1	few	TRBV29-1	TGCAGCGTTGTAGGGGGGGACTTGAACCAAAACTACAATGAGCAGTTCTTC	CSVVGGDLNQNYNEQFF
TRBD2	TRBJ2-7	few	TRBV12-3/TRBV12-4	TGTGCCAGCAGGTCCGGACTAGCAGGAGTCTACGAGCAGTACTTC	CASRSGLAGVYEQYF